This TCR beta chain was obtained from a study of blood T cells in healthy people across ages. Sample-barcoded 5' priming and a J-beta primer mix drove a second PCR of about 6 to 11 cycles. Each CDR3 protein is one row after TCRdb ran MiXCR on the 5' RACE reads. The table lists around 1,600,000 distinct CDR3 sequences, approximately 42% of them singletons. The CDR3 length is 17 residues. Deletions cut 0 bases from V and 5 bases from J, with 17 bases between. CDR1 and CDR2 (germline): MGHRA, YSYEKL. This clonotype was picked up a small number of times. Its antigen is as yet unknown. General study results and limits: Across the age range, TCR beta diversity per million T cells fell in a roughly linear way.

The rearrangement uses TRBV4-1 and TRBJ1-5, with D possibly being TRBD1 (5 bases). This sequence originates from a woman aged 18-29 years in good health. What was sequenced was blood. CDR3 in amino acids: CASSQEKWGKGYQPQHF. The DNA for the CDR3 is TGCGCCAGCAGCCAAGAGAAGTGGGGCAAGGGATATCAGCCCCAGCATTTT.